This is a list of T cell receptor beta chains from one sample in a study of T cell repertoires in cytomegalovirus infection. Antigen specificity for these receptors is unknown. MiXCR, applied by TCRdb to the reads, yields one record per CDR3 protein. The data contain about 830,000 distinct CDR3 sequences, about 30% of them singletons. Sample: cultured CD8+ T cells from PBMCs, taken from culture after CMV antigen stimulation. The receptors were sampled from a human donor in good health (CMV status not recorded). Some clones in this sample may be carry-over from other donors' samples. The CDR3 runs from the conserved cysteine through the conserved F or W. D genes are given only for firm matches. Only part of the rows carry a size: once, few, many, or a class if the clone is expanded.

>TRBJ1-2|TRBV6-2/TRBV6-3|TRBD1|few
CASSSTPGQVNGYTF
TGTGCCAGCAGTTCGACCCCGGGACAGGTGAATGGCTACACCTTC
>TRBJ2-1|TRBV6-1|NA|NA
CASSSLSQGLRNEQFF
TGTGCCAGCAGTTCTTTATCTCAGGGCCTCCGCAATGAGCAGTTCTTC
>TRBJ1-3|TRBV4-3|NA|few
CASSQNRVSGNTIYF
TGCGCCAGCAGCCAAAACAGGGTTTCTGGAAACACCATATATTTT
>TRBJ2-3|TRBV6-5|TRBD1|few
CASSYSFWTGSDTQYF
TGTGCCAGCAGTTACTCCTTTTGGACAGGGTCAGATACGCAGTATTTT
>TRBJ1-4|TRBV4-1|NA|few
CASSAQSYRNEKLFF
TGCGCCAGCAGCGCCCAAAGCTACAGGAATGAAAAACTGTTTTTT
>TRBJ1-6|TRBV19|NA|few
CASSIQGEYNSPLHF
TGTGCCAGTAGTATCCAGGGAGAATATAATTCACCCCTCCACTTT
>TRBJ2-7|TRBV5-4|TRBD2|NA
CASSFSSGGSGEQYF
TGTGCCAGCAGCTTCTCTAGCGGGGGCTCTGGCGAGCAGTACTTC
>TRBJ1-5|TRBV28|NA|once
CASSLWVGGGYVNQPQHF
TGTGCCAGCAGTTTATGGGTAGGCGGGGGATACGTAAATCAGCCCCAGCATTTT
>TRBJ1-6|TRBV4-3|TRBD1|few
CASSQAAGTGYSPLHF
TGCGCCAGCAGCCAAGCCGCTGGGACAGGGTATTCACCCCTCCACTTT
>TRBJ2-2|TRBV12-5|NA|NA
CASGRWNGNTGELFF
TGTGCTAGTGGGAGGTGGAACGGGAACACCGGGGAGCTGTTTTTT
>TRBJ2-3|TRBV10-3|NA|NA
CAISEKWADTQYF
TGTGCCATCAGTGAGAAATGGGCAGATACGCAGTATTTT
>TRBJ2-3|TRBV5-4|NA|few
CASRIGPGRNTDTQYF
TGTGCCAGCAGAATCGGTCCAGGGAGAAACACAGATACGCAGTATTTT
>TRBJ2-5|TRBV20-1|NA|few
CSARDLWDNQETQYF
TGCAGTGCTAGAGATCTTTGGGACAACCAAGAGACCCAGTACTTC
>TRBJ2-1|TRBV7-6|TRBD2|NA
CVSSRDMAGGRSDEQFF
TGTGTCAGCAGCAGAGACATGGCGGGGGGGAGGAGCGATGAGCAGTTCTTC
>TRBJ2-2|TRBV7-6|NA|NA
CASSGTRTVKYTGELFF
TGTGCCAGCAGCGGCACTCGAACGGTAAAATACACCGGGGAGCTGTTTTTT
>TRBJ1-1|TRBV19|NA|NA
CASKAIQTLNTEAFF
TGTGCCAGTAAAGCAATTCAGACGTTGAACACTGAAGCTTTCTTT
>TRBJ2-1|TRBV4-1|TRBD1|few
CASSLSGTGSPNEQFF
TGCGCCAGCAGCCTATCCGGGACAGGGTCCCCCAATGAGCAGTTCTTC
>TRBJ1-1|TRBV10-3|NA|NA
CAISLGGLNTEAFF
TGTGCCATCAGCCTGGGGGGGCTGAACACTGAAGCTTTCTTT
>TRBJ1-2|TRBV20-1|TRBD1|NA
CSAAGGDYGYTF
TGCAGTGCCGCAGGGGGAGACTATGGCTACACCTTC
>TRBJ1-3|TRBV5-1|NA|few
CASSLIAGSGNTIYF
TGCGCCAGCAGCTTGATTGCCGGCTCTGGAAACACCATATATTTT
>TRBJ2-7|TRBV6-1|TRBD2|NA
CASSDGGGAFYEQYF
TGTGCCAGCAGTGACGGCGGGGGGGCTTTCTACGAGCAGTACTTC
>TRBJ2-2|TRBV7-9|TRBD1|NA
CASSSSDREVYTGELFF
TGTGCCAGCAGCTCCTCGGACAGGGAGGTTTACACCGGGGAGCTGTTTTTT
>TRBJ2-3|TRBV6-5|TRBD1|few
CASSYGTDNTDTQYF
TGTGCCAGCAGTTACGGGACAGACAACACAGATACGCAGTATTTT
>TRBJ2-5|TRBV5-6|NA|few
CASSSLGPTWGSNQETQYF
TGTGCCAGCAGCAGCCTCGGACCTACATGGGGTAGTAACCAAGAGACCCAGTACTTC
>TRBJ2-7|TRBV7-9|TRBD1|NA
CASSLPWGTGRGEQYF
TGTGCCAGCAGCCTCCCCTGGGGGACAGGGAGAGGCGAGCAGTACTTC
>TRBJ1-1|TRBV7-6|NA|many
CASSFRGSGTEAFF
TGTGCCAGCAGCTTCCGAGGAAGTGGGACTGAAGCTTTCTTT
>TRBJ1-1|TRBV7-9|NA|NA
CASSTRSEPEAFF
TGTGCCAGCAGCACCAGGTCTGAGCCTGAAGCTTTCTTT
>TRBJ1-6|TRBV27|NA|NA
CASSLSISSLAPLHF
TGTGCCAGCAGTTTATCGATCAGCTCCTTAGCACCCCTCCACTTT
>TRBJ2-5|TRBV18|NA|NA
CASSPRDTNQETQYF
TGTGCCAGCTCACCCCGGGACACCAACCAAGAGACCCAGTACTTC
>TRBJ2-1|TRBV2|NA|NA
CASTAGKGHEQFF
TGTGCCAGCACGGCGGGAAAAGGGCATGAGCAGTTCTTC
>TRBJ2-1|TRBV7-6|TRBD2|many
CASTGGGRFYEQFF
TGTGCCAGCACCGGCGGGGGGCGATTCTATGAGCAGTTCTTC
>TRBJ1-5|TRBV5-8|NA|NA
CASSLGEEYQPQHF
TGTGCCAGCAGCTTGGGGGAGGAGTATCAGCCCCAGCATTTT
>TRBJ2-2|TRBV6-2/TRBV6-3|TRBD1|NA
CASTPPGGFIRTGELFF
TGTGCCAGCACCCCACCAGGGGGCTTCATCCGCACCGGGGAGCTGTTTTTT
>TRBJ2-4|TRBV6-1|NA|NA
CASSVTHRAPAKNIQYF
TGTGCCAGCAGTGTGACACACAGGGCTCCAGCCAAAAACATTCAGTACTTC
>TRBJ1-3|TRBV7-6|NA|once
CTSSFLTASSGNTIYF
TGTACCAGCAGCTTCTTGACAGCGAGCTCTGGAAACACCATATATTTT
>TRBJ2-5|TRBV19|NA|many
CASSTPGRQGLYF
TGTGCCAGTAGTACTCCAGGGCGGCAGGGACTGTACTTC
>TRBJ1-1|TRBV29-1|TRBD1|NA
CSVDWDRGRLGEMNTEAFF
TGCAGCGTCGACTGGGACAGGGGGCGATTGGGGGAGATGAACACTGAAGCTTTCTTT
>TRBJ1-2|TRBV7-8|NA|many
CASSLVPLPGQMEDGYTF
TGTGCCAGCAGCTTAGTTCCATTACCCGGACAGATGGAGGATGGCTACACCTTC
>TRBJ2-2|TRBV2|TRBD1|few
CASSESLDRANTGELFF
TGTGCCAGCAGTGAAAGTTTAGACAGGGCGAACACCGGGGAGCTGTTTTTT
>TRBJ2-5|TRBV12-3/TRBV12-4|NA|NA
CASSLWVVETQYF
TGTGCCAGCAGTTTGTGGGTGGTGGAGACCCAGTACTTC
>TRBJ2-5|TRBV5-3|TRBD1|once
CASSIDRGGRETQYF
TGTGCCAGCAGTATCGACAGGGGTGGTAGAGAGACCCAGTACTTC
>TRBJ2-6|TRBV12-3/TRBV12-4|TRBD1|NA
CANRPPGQDRGRGGANVLTF
TGTGCCAACAGGCCGCCCGGCCAGGACAGGGGGCGCGGTGGGGCCAACGTCCTGACTTTC
>TRBJ2-7|TRBV20-1|NA|NA
CSAEGESIYEQYF
TGCAGTGCCGAGGGGGAATCGATCTACGAGCAGTACTTC
>TRBJ2-7|TRBV6-1|TRBD2|NA
CANSEAGLAYEQYF
TGTGCCAACAGTGAAGCCGGACTAGCGTACGAGCAGTACTTC